A selection of T cell receptor beta chains follows, all from one sample in a study of pediatric ulcerative colitis. Data came from immunoSEQ multiplex PCR; TCRdb stores just in-frame clones and leaves some out. Of approximately 60,000 clones detected, less than 90% appear once; the ten largest clones hold roughly 3%. The sample taken for sequencing was blood. Receptor source: a boy between 10 and 17 years old with severe ulcerative colitis. CDR3s include the opening cysteine and the closing phenylalanine or tryptophan. The D gene is left open where the match is weak.

J: TRBJ2-7; V: TRBV10-3; D: .; CDR3: CATTLDSGTYEQYF; DNA: TGTGCCACCACCCTGGACTCCGGGACCTACGAGCAGTACTTC
J: TRBJ2-3; V: TRBV6-1; D: TRBD1; CDR3: CASSARDRGKSDTQYF; DNA: TGTGCCAGCAGTGCGAGGGACAGGGGAAAATCAGATACGCAGTATTTT
J: TRBJ2-6; V: TRBV9; D: TRBD1; CDR3: CASSVVGQTGVGGANVLTF; DNA: TGTGCCAGCAGCGTAGTGGGCCAGACAGGGGTCGGTGGGGCCAACGTCCTGACTTTC
J: TRBJ1-3; V: TRBV6-1; D: TRBD1; CDR3: CATTGTVGNTIYF; DNA: TGTGCCACCACCGGGACAGTTGGAAACACCATATATTTT
J: TRBJ2-3; V: TRBV7-9; D: TRBD2; CDR3: CASSLTSVTDTQYF; DNA: TGTGCCAGCAGCCTGACTAGCGTCACAGATACGCAGTATTTT
J: TRBJ2-3; V: TRBV4-2; D: .; CDR3: CASSPPTLDTQYF; DNA: TGTGCCAGCAGCCCTCCCACCCTAGATACGCAGTATTTT
J: TRBJ1-2; V: TRBV4-1; D: .; CDR3: CASSQASRSGYEGYGYTF; DNA: TGCGCCAGCAGCCAAGCGTCCAGATCCGGGTATGAGGGCTATGGCTACACCTTC
J: TRBJ2-1; V: TRBV6-6; D: .; CDR3: CASSYVYNNEQFF; DNA: TGTGCCAGCAGTTACGTGTATAACAATGAGCAGTTCTTC
J: TRBJ2-1; V: TRBV11-2; D: .; CDR3: CASSLGFLGDEQFF; DNA: TGTGCCAGCAGCCTGGGCTTTCTGGGGGATGAGCAGTTCTTC
J: TRBJ2-1; V: TRBV4-3; D: TRBD2; CDR3: CASSQVGTTDDEQFF; DNA: TGCGCCAGCAGCCAAGTGGGGACTACTGACGATGAGCAGTTCTTC
J: TRBJ1-5; V: TRBV2; D: .; CDR3: CASSEDYSNQPQHF; DNA: TGTGCCAGCAGTGAGGATTATAGCAATCAGCCCCAGCATTTT
J: TRBJ2-7; V: TRBV7-8; D: .; CDR3: CASSPRAGLGAYEQYF; DNA: TGTGCCAGCAGCCCGCGCGCCGGTCTTGGGGCATACGAGCAGTACTTC
J: TRBJ2-3; V: TRBV5-1; D: .; CDR3: CASSLGPTDTQYF; DNA: TGCGCCAGCAGCTTGGGGCCCACAGATACGCAGTATTTT
J: TRBJ2-7; V: TRBV11-3; D: .; CDR3: CASSLVGQIYEQYF; DNA: TGTGCCAGCAGCTTAGTGGGCCAAATATACGAGCAGTACTTC
J: TRBJ2-2; V: TRBV7-6; D: .; CDR3: CASSLGTPKAGELFF; DNA: TGTGCCAGCAGCTTGGGGACCCCGAAAGCCGGGGAGCTGTTTTTT
J: TRBJ2-7; V: TRBV2; D: .; CDR3: CASRPYSYEQYF; DNA: TGTGCCAGCAGGCCCTATTCTTACGAGCAGTACTTC
J: TRBJ2-1; V: TRBV28; D: TRBD1; CDR3: CASSSLDRASGFF; DNA: TGTGCCAGCAGCTCTCTTGACAGGGCAAGCGGCTTCTTC
J: TRBJ1-4; V: TRBV29-1; D: TRBD1; CDR3: CSVGGQGGEKLFF; DNA: TGCAGCGTTGGAGGACAGGGAGGGGAAAAACTGTTTTTT